A single sample gave rise to the 18 T cell receptor beta chains below, sequenced in a study of T cell clonality in common variable immunodeficiency. TCRdb's table, derived via immunoSEQ multiplex PCR, lists solely in-frame clones and lacks some. The sample shows roughly 51,000 clones, none of them appearing just once. Sample: peripheral blood mononuclear cells. The receptors derive from a person between 18 and 70 years old in good health.

This clone was observed many times. The CDR3: CASSVTGTDHYGYTF. The DNA read from the CDR3 is TGTGCCAGTAGTGTAACCGGGACAGACCACTATGGC. The chain couples TRBV19 to TRBJ1-2; the match to TRBD1 covers 7 bases. The CDR3 end is not reached by the read, which stops 3 residues before it; the germline J gene fills it in. The CDR3 length is 15 residues. The junction had 9 bases not matched to a gene; V was cut back by 5 bases and J by 3 bases. CDR1 is LNHDA, CDR2 SQIVND, per germline (reference sequence).

This clone has a count of ten or more. The read finishes 3 residues shy of the CDR3 end, and the germline J gene is used to complete it. The chain uses TRBV14 and TRBJ2-1, with 7 bases aligning to TRBD1. V dropped 5 bases and J dropped 4; count of bases not matched to a gene: 5. Germline CDR1 SGHDN, CDR2 FVKESK. The CDR3 runs to 14 residues. CDR3 DNA, as far as it was read: TGTGCCAGCAGCGCCCCGGGACAGTACAATGAG. Translation gives CASSAPGQYNE. The whole CDR3 protein is CASSAPGQYNEQFF.

This clone showed up many times. The CDR3 is cut off 3 residues early in the read; its end comes from the germline J gene. The chain recombines TRBV20-1 with TRBJ2-7, with no clear D. Germline V gene data show CDR1 as DFQATT and CDR2 as SNEGSKA (reference sequence). The CDR3 is 13 residues long. Trimming cost V 8 bases and J 0 bases, with 14 bases left between them. CDR3 DNA, as far as it was read: TGCAGTATAGACTCCTCACACTCCTACGAG. As protein: CSIDSSHSYE. Given in full, the CDR3 is CSIDSSHSYEQYF.

This clone was counted at least ten times. The read ends 3 residues before the CDR3 terminus; that terminus is restored from the germline J gene. This sequence joins TRBV20-1 and TRBJ2-1; a weak D match, TRBD1 (5 bases). Germline CDR1 DFQATT, CDR2 SNEGSKA (reference sequence). CDR3 length: 13 amino acids. V was pared by 3 bases and J by 5 bases, with 11 bases between. CDR3 DNA, as far as it was read: TGCAGTGCTAGTTTAGACAGTAACAATGAG. Translating it yields CSASLDSNNE. The full CDR3 reads CSASLDSNNEQFF.

In this sample, this clone turned up many times. The read is 3 residues too short to cover the CDR3 end, so that end is filled in from the germline J gene. The V and J genes are TRBV28 and TRBJ2-5, with 9 bases lining up with TRBD1. V was clipped by 3 bases and J by 1 base; unmatched bases: 9. CDR3 length: 17 residues. CDR1 is MDHEN and CDR2 is SYDVKM in the germline V gene. CDR3: CASSFRSGDRAQETQYF. CDR3 DNA (partial): TGTGCCAGCAGTTTTCGGTCCGGGGACAGGGCCCAAGAGACC.

This clone was seen many times. CDR3 protein: CASSLAGTVSDYGYTF. The part of the CDR3 DNA that was read is TGCGCCAGCAGCTTGGCCGGGACAGTGAGTGACTATGGC. The chain uses TRBV5-1 and TRBJ1-2; 7 positions match TRBD1. The read finishes 3 residues shy of the CDR3 end, and the germline J gene is used to complete it. Trimming cost V 0 bases and J 3 bases; bases outside gene matches: 8. The CDR3 has 16 amino acids. Germline CDR1 reads SGHRS; CDR2 reads YFSETQ.

This clone was picked up many times. The read ends 3 residues early relative to the CDR3; the germline J gene fills the gap. The rearrangement links TRBV19 to TRBJ1-1; D possibly corresponds to TRBD1 (5 bases). CDR3 length: 13 amino acids. V lost 4 bases to trimming and J lost 4 bases, with 10 bases between them. CDR1 and CDR2 from the germline V gene are LNHDA and SQIVND (reference sequence). The sequenced CDR3 bases are TGTGCCAGTAGTACACATCAGGGCACTGAA. Translation gives CASSTHQGTE. The complete CDR3 sequence is CASSTHQGTEAFF.

This clone was recorded many times. The CDR3 extends 3 residues past the end of the read, so its final part is completed from the germline J gene. J is TRBJ2-7 and V is TRBV7-2; no firm D call. V was clipped by 3 bases and J by 0 bases, with 9 bases between them. CDR1 SGHTA and CDR2 FQGNSA come from the germline V gene. The CDR3 loop spans 14 amino acids. The DNA read from the CDR3 is TGTGCCAGCAGCTTCACGGTTAACTCCTACGAG. It codes for CASSFTVNSYE. In full, the CDR3 reads CASSFTVNSYEQYF.

This clone was observed at least ten times. The read is 3 residues too short to cover the CDR3 end, so that end is filled in from the germline J gene. The chain couples TRBV7-9 to TRBJ1-4; D is undetermined. Trimming pared 5 bases from V and 8 bases from J, leaving 15 bases between. CDR3 length: 14 residues. Germline loops: CDR1 SEHNR, CDR2 FQNEAQ (reference sequence). CDR3 DNA, as far as it was read: TGTGCCAGCAGCCCGTTGCGGGGAAGGGAAAAA. Translation gives CASSPLRGREK. From start to end, the CDR3 is CASSPLRGREKLFF.

This clone was counted ten times or more. The read finishes 3 residues shy of the CDR3 end, and the germline J gene is used to complete it. The chain is built from TRBV5-1 and TRBJ2-5, with 8 bases that match TRBD2. Unmatched junction bases numbered 12, after V lost 0 bases and J lost 5 bases. Germline lookup yields CDR1 SGHRS and CDR2 YFSETQ. The length of the CDR3 is 17 residues. The CDR3 sequence is CASSLEASGPREETQYF. The CDR3 bases that were read are TGCGCCAGCAGCTTGGAGGCTAGCGGGCCCCGGGAGGAGACC.

This clone showed up many times. The sequenced fragment ends 3 residues before the CDR3 boundary, so the rest is inferred from the germline J gene. The chain couples TRBV6-4 to TRBJ2-2; TRBD2 matches 9 bases. The germline CDR1 and CDR2 sequences are MRHNA and SNTAGT. There are 15 residues in the CDR3. Unmatched junction bases numbered 7, after V lost 6 bases and J lost 5 bases. The CDR3 DNA, read in part, is TGTGCCAGCAGAGCCGGGACTAGCAGTACCGGGGAG. Encoded protein: CASRAGTSSTGE. The whole CDR3 is CASRAGTSSTGELFF.

This clone appeared many times. The missing CDR3 end, 3 residues past where the read stops, is filled in from the germline J gene. The chain is built from TRBV28 and TRBJ2-7; D uncertain. The V gene's germline CDR1 is MDHEN and CDR2 SYDVKM. With 4 bases removed from V and 0 bases from J, the gap between germline ends came to 10 bases. The CDR3 runs 14 residues. Here the CDR3 reads CASSSLSNSYEQYF. Partial CDR3 DNA: TGTGCCAGCAGTTCACTGAGTAACTCCTACGAG.

This clone has a count of ten or more. CDR3 bases read: TGTGCCAGCAGCGTAGCGGGACTAGCGGGACAAGAGACC. Protein product: CASSVAGLAGQET. The whole CDR3 sequence reads CASSVAGLAGQETQYF. This sequence joins TRBV9 and TRBJ2-5; 13 bases fit TRBD2. The read gets to within 3 residues of the CDR3 end, and the germline J gene fills in the rest. Germline V gene lookup returns CDR1 SGDLS and CDR2 YYNGEE. V lost 0 bases, J lost 2 bases, and 1 base stayed unmatched. This CDR3 has 16 residues.

This clone has at least ten counts. The read terminates 3 residues ahead of where the CDR3 ends, so the germline J gene completes it. The chain joins TRBV5-4 to TRBJ1-3; the D gene is possibly TRBD1 (6 bases). The CDR3 is 14 residues long. The V and J ends lost 9 bases and 3 bases respectively, with 16 bases between them. Germline V gene data show CDR1 as SGHNT and CDR2 as YYREEE (reference sequence). The CDR3 protein is CATWGGQGGNTIYF. The covered CDR3 bases are TGTGCCACCTGGGGGGGGCAGGGTGGAAACACC.

This clone was recorded at least ten times. The CDR3 end is not reached by the read, which stops 3 residues before it; the germline J gene fills it in. The V and J genes are TRBV19 and TRBJ2-7; 10 nucleotides line up with TRBD2. The CDR3 loop spans 14 amino acids. Trimming removed 9 bases from V and 3 bases from J; junction bases left unmatched: 8. Germline-derived CDR1 and CDR2 are LNHDA and SQIVND (reference sequence). The covered CDR3 bases are TGTGCCAGCTCCCTCACTAGCGGGAACTACGAG. Protein: CASSLTSGNYE. The full CDR3 protein is CASSLTSGNYEQYF.

In this sample, this clone turned up many times. The CDR3 goes on 3 residues after the read ends, and that part is filled in from the germline J gene. V usage is TRBV20-1 and J usage is TRBJ2-7, with 8 bases aligning to TRBD1. Trimming cost V 0 bases and J 3 bases; bases outside gene matches: 10. The CDR3 has 16 amino acids. Germline V lookup: CDR1 DFQATT, CDR2 SNEGSKA (reference sequence). The CDR3: CSARDPDRALVYEQYF. The sequenced CDR3 bases are TGCAGTGCTAGAGACCCGGACAGGGCCTTGGTCTACGAG.

This clone was observed at least ten times. The read ends 3 residues early relative to the CDR3; the germline J gene fills the gap. The chain links TRBV18 to TRBJ2-1; 16 nucleotides agree with TRBD2. The CDR3 extends over 15 amino acids. Losses at the gene ends were 3 bases for V and 7 bases for J; bases not matched to a gene: 0. Germline V gene lookup returns CDR1 KGHSH and CDR2 LQKENI. CDR3 DNA (partial): TGTGCCAGCTCACCGGGACTAGCGGGAGGGAATGAG. It yields the protein CASSPGLAGGNE. The complete CDR3 reads CASSPGLAGGNEQFF.

As to this clone: Read coverage stops 3 residues before the CDR3 terminus; the germline J gene supplies the remainder. The chain has TRBV7-9 and TRBJ2-7; 14 bases fit TRBD2. The length of the CDR3 is 15 residues. Trimming removed 5 bases from V and 3 bases from J; junction bases left unmatched: 3. Germline V gene data show CDR1 as SEHNR and CDR2 as FQNEAQ (reference sequence). CDR3 region: CASSQTSGRVYEQYF. The sequenced part of the CDR3 DNA is TGTGCCAGCAGCCAGACTAGCGGGAGGGTCTACGAG.